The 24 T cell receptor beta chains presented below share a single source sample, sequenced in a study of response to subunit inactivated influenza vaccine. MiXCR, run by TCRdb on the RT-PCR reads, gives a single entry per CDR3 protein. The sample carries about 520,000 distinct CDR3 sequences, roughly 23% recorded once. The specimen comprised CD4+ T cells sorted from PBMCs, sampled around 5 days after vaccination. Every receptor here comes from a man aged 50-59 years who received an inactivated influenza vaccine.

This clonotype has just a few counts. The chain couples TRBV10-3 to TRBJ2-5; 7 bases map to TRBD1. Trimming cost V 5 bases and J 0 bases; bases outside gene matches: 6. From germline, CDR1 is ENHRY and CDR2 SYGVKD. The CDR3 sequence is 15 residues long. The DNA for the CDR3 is TGTGCCATCAGTAGGGGACAGACGTACCAAGAGACCCAGTACTTC. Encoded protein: CAISRGQTYQETQYF.

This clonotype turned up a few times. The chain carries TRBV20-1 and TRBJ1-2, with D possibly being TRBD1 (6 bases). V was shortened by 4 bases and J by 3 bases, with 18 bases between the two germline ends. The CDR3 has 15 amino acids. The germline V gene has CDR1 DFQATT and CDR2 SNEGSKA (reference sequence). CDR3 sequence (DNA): TGCAGTGCTAAGACCAGCGGGGGCGAAGACTATGGCTACACCTTC. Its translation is CSAKTSGGEDYGYTF.

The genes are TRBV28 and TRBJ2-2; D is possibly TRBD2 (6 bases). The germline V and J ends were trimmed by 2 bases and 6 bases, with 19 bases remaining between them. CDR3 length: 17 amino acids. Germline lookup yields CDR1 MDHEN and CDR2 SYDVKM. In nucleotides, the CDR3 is TGTGCCAGCAGTTTACAGGGTTTCGGCGGGACTGCCGGGGAGCTGTTTTTT. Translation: CASSLQGFGGTAGELFF.

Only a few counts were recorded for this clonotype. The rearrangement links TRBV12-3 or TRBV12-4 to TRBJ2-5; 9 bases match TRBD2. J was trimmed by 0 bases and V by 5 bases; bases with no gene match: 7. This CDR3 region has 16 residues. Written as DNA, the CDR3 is TGTGCCAGCAGTGAAGCGGGAGGCTCTTACCAAGAGACCCAGTACTTC. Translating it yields CASSEAGGSYQETQYF.

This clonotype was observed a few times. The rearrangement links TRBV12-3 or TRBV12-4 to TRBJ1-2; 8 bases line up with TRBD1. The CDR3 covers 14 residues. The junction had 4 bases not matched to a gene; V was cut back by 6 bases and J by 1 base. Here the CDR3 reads CASSGTGDNYGYTF. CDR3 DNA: TGTGCCAGCAGCGGGACAGGCGATAACTATGGCTACACCTTC.

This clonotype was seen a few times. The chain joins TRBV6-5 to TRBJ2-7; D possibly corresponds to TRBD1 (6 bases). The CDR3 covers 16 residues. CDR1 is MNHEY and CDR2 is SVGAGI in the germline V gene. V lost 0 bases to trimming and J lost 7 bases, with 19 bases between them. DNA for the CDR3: TGTGCCAGCAGTTACTCTCCTGGATTCGGAACAGGGGAGCAGTACTTC. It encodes CASSYSPGFGTGEQYF.

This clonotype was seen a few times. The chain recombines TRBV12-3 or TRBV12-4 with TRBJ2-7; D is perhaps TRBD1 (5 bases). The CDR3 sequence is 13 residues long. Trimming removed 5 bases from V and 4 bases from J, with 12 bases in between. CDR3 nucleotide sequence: TGTGCCAGCAGTACTGGTAAGGGGTACGAGCAGTACTTC. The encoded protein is CASSTGKGYEQYF.

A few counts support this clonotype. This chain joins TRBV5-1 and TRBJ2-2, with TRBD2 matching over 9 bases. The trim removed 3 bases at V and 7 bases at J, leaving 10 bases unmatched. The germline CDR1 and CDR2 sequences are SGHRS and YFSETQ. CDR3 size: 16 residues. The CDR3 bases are TGCGCCAGCAGCTCGATGCTAGCGGGATCTGGCGGGGAGCTGTTTTTT. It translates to CASSSMLAGSGGELFF.

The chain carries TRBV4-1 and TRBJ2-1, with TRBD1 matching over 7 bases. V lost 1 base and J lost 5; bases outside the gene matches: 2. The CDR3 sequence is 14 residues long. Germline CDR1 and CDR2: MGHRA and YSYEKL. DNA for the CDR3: TGCGCCAGCAGCCAAGGAGGGGGCCACAATGAGCAGTTCTTC. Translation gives CASSQGGGHNEQFF.

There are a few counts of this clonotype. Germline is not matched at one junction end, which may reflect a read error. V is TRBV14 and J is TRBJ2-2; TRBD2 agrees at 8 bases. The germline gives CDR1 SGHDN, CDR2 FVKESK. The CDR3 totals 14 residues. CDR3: CASSQGLAFGELFF. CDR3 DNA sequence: TGTGCCAGCAGTCAAGGACTAGCATTCGGGGAGCTGTTTTTT. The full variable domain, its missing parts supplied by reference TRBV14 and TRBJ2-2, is EAGVTQFPSHSVIEKGQTVTLRCDPISGHDNLYWYRRVMGKEIKFLLHFVKESKQDESGMPNNRFLAERTGGTYSTLKVQPAELEDSGVYFCASSQGLAFGELFFGEGSRLTVL.

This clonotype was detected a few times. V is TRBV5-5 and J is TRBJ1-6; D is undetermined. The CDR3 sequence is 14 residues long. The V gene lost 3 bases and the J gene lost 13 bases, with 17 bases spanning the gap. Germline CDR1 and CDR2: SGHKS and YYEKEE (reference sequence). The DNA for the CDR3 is TGTGCCAGCAGCTCGATCGGATCACTAGACCCCCTCCACTTT. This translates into CASSSIGSLDPLHF.

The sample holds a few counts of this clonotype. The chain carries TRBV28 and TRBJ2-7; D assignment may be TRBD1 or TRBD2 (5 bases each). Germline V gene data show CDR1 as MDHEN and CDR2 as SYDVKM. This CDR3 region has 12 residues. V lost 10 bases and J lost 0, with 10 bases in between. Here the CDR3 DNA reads TGTGCCACGGTCGGGGCCTCCTACGAGCAGTACTTC. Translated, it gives CATVGASYEQYF.

In DNA form, the CDR3 reads TGTGCCAGCAGCTTAAACAGGGGCGGTGAGACCCAGTACTTC. Its protein product is CASSLNRGGETQYF. The chain couples TRBV11-2 to TRBJ2-5; 7 bases agree with TRBD1. Germline loops: CDR1 SGHAT, CDR2 FQNNGV. The CDR3 runs to 14 residues. Losses at the gene ends were 2 bases for V and 5 bases for J; bases not matched to a gene: 5.

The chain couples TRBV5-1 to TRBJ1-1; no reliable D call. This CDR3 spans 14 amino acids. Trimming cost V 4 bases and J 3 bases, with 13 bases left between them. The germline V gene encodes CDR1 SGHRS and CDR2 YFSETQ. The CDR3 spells CASSPGRPYTEAFF. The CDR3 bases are TGCGCCAGCAGCCCAGGTAGGCCCTACACTGAAGCTTTCTTT.

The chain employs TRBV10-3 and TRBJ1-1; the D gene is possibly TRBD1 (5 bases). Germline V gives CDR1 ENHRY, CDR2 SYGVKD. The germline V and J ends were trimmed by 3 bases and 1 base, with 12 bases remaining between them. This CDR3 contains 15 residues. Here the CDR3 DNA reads TGTGCCATCAGTGATCTCGCCAGGGCGAACACTGAAGCTTTCTTT. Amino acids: CAISDLARANTEAFF.

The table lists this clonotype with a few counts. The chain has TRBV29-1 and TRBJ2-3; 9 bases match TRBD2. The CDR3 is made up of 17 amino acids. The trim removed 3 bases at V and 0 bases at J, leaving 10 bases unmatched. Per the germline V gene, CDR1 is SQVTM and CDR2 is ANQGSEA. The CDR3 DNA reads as TGCAGCGTTGATGGGCTAGCGGGAAGGGTGAGCACAGATACGCAGTATTTT. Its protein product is CSVDGLAGRVSTDTQYF.

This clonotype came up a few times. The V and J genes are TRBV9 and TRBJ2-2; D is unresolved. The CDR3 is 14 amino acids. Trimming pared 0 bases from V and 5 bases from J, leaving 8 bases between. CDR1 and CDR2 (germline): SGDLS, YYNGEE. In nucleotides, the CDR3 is TGTGCCAGCAGCGTAGGGCCAAGTACCGGGGAGCTGTTTTTT. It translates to CASSVGPSTGELFF.

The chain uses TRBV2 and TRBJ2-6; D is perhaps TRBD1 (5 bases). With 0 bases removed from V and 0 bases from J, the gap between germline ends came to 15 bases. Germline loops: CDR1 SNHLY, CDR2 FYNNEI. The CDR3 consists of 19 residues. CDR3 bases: TGTGCCAGCAGTGAAGCGCTTTTCAGGGTGGACTCTGGGGCCAACGTCCTGACTTTC. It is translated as CASSEALFRVDSGANVLTF. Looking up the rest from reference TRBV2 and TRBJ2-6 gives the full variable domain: EPEVTQTPSHQVTQMGQEVILRCVPISNHLYFYWYRQILGQKVEFLVSFYNNEISEKSEIFDDQFSVERPDGSNFTLKIRSTKLEDSAMYFCASSEALFRVDSGANVLTFGAGSRLTVL.

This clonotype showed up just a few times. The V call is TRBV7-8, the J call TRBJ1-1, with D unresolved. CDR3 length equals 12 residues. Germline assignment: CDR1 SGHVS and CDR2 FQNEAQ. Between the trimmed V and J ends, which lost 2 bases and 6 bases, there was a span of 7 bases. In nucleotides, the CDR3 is TGTGCCAGCAGCTTACATGGGGCTGAAGCTTTCTTT. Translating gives CASSLHGAEAFF. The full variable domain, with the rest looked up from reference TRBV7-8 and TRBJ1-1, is GAGVSQSPRYKVAKRGQDVALRCDPISGHVSLFWYQQALGQGPEFLTYFQNEAQLDKSGLPSDRFFAERPEGSVSTLKIQRTQQEDSAVYLCASSLHGAEAFFGQGTRLTVV.

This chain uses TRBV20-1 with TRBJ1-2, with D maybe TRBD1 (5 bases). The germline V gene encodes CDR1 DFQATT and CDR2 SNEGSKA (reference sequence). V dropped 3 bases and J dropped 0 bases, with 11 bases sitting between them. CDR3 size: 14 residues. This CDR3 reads CSASGGLANYGYTF. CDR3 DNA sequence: TGCAGTGCTAGCGGGGGATTAGCTAACTATGGCTACACCTTC.

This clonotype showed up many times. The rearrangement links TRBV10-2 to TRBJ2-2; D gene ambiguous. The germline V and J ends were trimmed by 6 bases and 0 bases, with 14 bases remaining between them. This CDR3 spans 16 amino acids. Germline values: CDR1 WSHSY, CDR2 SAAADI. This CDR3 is CASRPMTVANTGELFF. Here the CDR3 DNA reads TGCGCCAGCAGACCTATGACGGTTGCGAACACCGGGGAGCTGTTTTTT.

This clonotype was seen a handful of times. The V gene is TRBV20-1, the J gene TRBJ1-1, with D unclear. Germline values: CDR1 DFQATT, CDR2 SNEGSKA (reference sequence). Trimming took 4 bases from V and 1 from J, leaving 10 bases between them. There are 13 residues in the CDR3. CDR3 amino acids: CSAILNRNTEAFF. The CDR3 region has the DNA TGCAGTGCTATTCTTAATCGGAACACTGAAGCTTTCTTT.

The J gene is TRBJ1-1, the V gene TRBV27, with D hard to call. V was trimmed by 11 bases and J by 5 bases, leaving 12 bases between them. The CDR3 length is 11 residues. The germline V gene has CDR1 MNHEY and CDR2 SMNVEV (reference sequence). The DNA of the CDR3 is TGTGCCTCGGCGGGATGGACTGAAGCTTTCTTT. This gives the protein CASAGWTEAFF.

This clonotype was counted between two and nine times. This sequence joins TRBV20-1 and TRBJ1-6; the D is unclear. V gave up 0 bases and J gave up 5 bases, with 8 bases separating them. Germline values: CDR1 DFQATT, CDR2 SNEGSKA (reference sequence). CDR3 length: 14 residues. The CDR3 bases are TGCAGTGCTAGAGAAAAGTTTAATAATTCACCCCTCCACTTT. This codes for CSAREKFNNSPLHF.